These 10 T cell receptor beta chains were all obtained from the same sample, sequenced in a study of spatial heterogeneity in lung cancer. Time point in this sample: blood at routine non-recurrence follow-up after resection. MiXCR, run by TCRdb on the 5' RACE reads, gives a single entry per CDR3 protein. The data hold over 85,000 distinct CDR3 sequences, with approximately 19% observed a single time. This sample comprised PBMCs, obtained at follow-up. These receptors were collected from a male donor with early-stage non-small cell lung cancer.

This clonotype was counted a few times. The chain is built from TRBV11-2 and TRBJ2-1; 9 bases line up with TRBD2. Germline CDR1 reads SGHAT; CDR2 reads FQNNGV. Losses at the gene ends were 1 base for V and 4 bases for J; bases not matched to a gene: 2. The CDR3 runs to 15 residues. For the CDR3, the DNA is TGTGCCAGCAGCTTAGGACTAGCGGCTTACAATGAGCAGTTCTTC. Its translation: CASSLGLAAYNEQFF.

As concerns this clonotype: The junction departs from the called germline gene at one end, perhaps through a read error. The V gene is TRBV12-3 or TRBV12-4, the J gene TRBJ2-5; D unclear. This CDR3 contains 14 residues. The CDR3 DNA sequence: TGTGCCAGCAGTCCTCCGACTGGAGAAGAGAACCAGTACTTC. Its translation: CASSPPTGEENQYF.

This clonotype was counted a few times. This chain joins TRBV29-1 and TRBJ2-5; 11 bases agree with TRBD2. CDR3 length equals 15 residues. Germline V lookup: CDR1 SQVTM, CDR2 ANQGSEA. V lost 6 bases, J lost 3 bases, and 9 bases stayed unmatched. The CDR3 protein is CSVKILAGAEETQYF. The CDR3 DNA follows: TGCAGCGTGAAAATACTAGCGGGGGCCGAAGAGACCCAGTACTTC. The entire variable domain, with the rest obtained from reference TRBV29-1 and TRBJ2-5, is as follows: SAVISQKPSRDICQRGTSLTIQCQVDSQVTMMFWYRQQPGQSLTLIATANQGSEATYESGFVIDKFPISRPNLTFSTLTVSNMSPEDSSIYLCSVKILAGAEETQYFGPGTRLLVL.

This clonotype has just a few counts. V usage is TRBV7-2 and J usage is TRBJ2-3, with 7 bases fitting TRBD1. The CDR3 runs 17 residues. With V trimmed by 6 bases and J by 0 bases, 12 bases remained unmatched. The germline gives CDR1 SGHTA, CDR2 FQGNSA. CDR3 coding DNA: TGTGCCAGCAGGGTAATTAGTTGGGGACAGAGCACAGATACGCAGTATTTT. This sequence encodes CASRVISWGQSTDTQYF.

The CDR3 here is CASTDRGYSPLHF. In DNA, the CDR3 is TGTGCCTCCACGGACAGGGGCTACTCACCCCTCCACTTT. The J gene is TRBJ1-6, the V gene TRBV10-3; TRBD1 aligns across 9 bases. The V gene's germline CDR1 is ENHRY and CDR2 SYGVKD. Unmatched junction bases numbered 9, after V lost 11 bases and J lost 10 bases. The CDR3 consists of 13 residues.

V gene TRBV27 combines with J gene TRBJ1-6; D uncertain. Germline loops: CDR1 MNHEY, CDR2 SMNVEV (reference sequence). V was shortened by 0 bases and J by 1 base, with 7 bases between the two germline ends. The CDR3 contains 16 residues. The CDR3 region has the DNA TGTGCCAGCAGTTTATCGCGCAGGTCCTATAATTCACCCCTCCACTTT. Protein: CASSLSRRSYNSPLHF.

This clonotype showed up just a few times. The rearrangement uses TRBV4-1 and TRBJ2-7; a weak D match, TRBD2 (7 bases). Germline loops: CDR1 MGHRA, CDR2 YSYEKL. There are 16 residues in the CDR3. V was clipped by 4 bases and J by 0 bases, with 16 bases between them. CDR3: CASSREGHQSSYEQYF. The CDR3 DNA reads TGCGCCAGCAGCCGGGAGGGACACCAGAGCTCCTACGAGCAGTACTTC.

The chain combines TRBV10-3 with TRBJ2-5; 7 bases match TRBD1. The CDR3 covers 14 residues. J gave up 3 bases and V 3 bases, and 4 bases lay outside the gene matches. Germline V CDR1 and CDR2: ENHRY, SYGVKD. Here the CDR3 DNA reads TGTGCCATCAGTGAAGGACAGGTAGAAGAGACCCAGTACTTC. This encodes CAISEGQVEETQYF.

There are a few counts of this clonotype. The chain is built from TRBV6-1 and TRBJ2-1; 12 nucleotides match TRBD2. With 4 bases clipped from V and 3 bases from J, the junction kept 7 bases outside the gene matches. This CDR3 region has 17 residues. Looked up from germline, CDR1 is MNHNS and CDR2 is SASEGT. CDR3 in DNA: TGTGCCAGCAGTGTTTCCCTAGCGGGAGGGCTCTACAATGAGCAGTTCTTC. It yields the protein CASSVSLAGGLYNEQFF.

This clonotype was seen only once. J is TRBJ2-3 and V is TRBV5-1; 15 nucleotides agree with TRBD2. V lost 5 bases and J lost 2; bases outside the gene matches: 6. Germline assignment: CDR1 SGHRS and CDR2 YFSETQ. The CDR3 runs 17 residues. The CDR3 DNA reads as TGCGCCAGCAGTGGGGGACTAGCGGGAGGATTCACAGATACGCAGTATTTT. Encoded protein: CASSGGLAGGFTDTQYF.